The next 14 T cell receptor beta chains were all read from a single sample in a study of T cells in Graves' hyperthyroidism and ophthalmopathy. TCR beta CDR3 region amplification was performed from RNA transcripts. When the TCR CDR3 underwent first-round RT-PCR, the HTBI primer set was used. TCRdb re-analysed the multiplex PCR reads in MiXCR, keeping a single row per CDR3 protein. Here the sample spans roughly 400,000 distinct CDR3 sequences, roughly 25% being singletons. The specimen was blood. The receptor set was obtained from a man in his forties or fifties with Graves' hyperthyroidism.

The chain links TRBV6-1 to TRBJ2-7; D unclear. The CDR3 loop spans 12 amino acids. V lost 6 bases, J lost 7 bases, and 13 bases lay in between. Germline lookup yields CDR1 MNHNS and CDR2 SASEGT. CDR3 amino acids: CASSQTQEEQYF. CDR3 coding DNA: TGTGCCAGCAGCCAAACCCAGGAAGAGCAGTACTTC.

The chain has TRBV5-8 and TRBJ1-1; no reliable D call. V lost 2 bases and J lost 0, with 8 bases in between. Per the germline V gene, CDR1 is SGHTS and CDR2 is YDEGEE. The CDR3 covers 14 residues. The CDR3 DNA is TGTGCCAGCAGCTTACCTACGGTGAACACTGAAGCTTTCTTT. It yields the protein CASSLPTVNTEAFF.

CDR3 coding DNA: TGTGCCAGCAGTGGACAGGGGGCCCGGGGAGCTAACTATGGCTACACCTTC. Translating gives CASSGQGARGANYGYTF. This sequence joins TRBV12-3 or TRBV12-4 and TRBJ1-2; 11 positions match TRBD1. V dropped 5 bases and J dropped 0; count of bases not matched to a gene: 8. This CDR3 has 17 amino acids.

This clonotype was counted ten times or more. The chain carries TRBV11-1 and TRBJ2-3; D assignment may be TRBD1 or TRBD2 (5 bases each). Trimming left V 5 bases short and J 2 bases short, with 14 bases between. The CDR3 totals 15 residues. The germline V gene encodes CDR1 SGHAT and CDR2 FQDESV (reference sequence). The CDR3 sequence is CASSQRDGFTDTQYF. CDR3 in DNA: TGTGCCAGCAGCCAACGGGACGGCTTCACAGATACGCAGTATTTT. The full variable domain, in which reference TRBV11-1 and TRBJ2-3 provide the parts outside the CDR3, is EAEVAQSPRYKITEKSQAVAFWCDPISGHATLYWYRQILGQGPELLVQFQDESVVDDSQLPKDRFSAERLKGVDSTLKIQPAELGDSAMYLCASSQRDGFTDTQYFGPGTRLTVL.

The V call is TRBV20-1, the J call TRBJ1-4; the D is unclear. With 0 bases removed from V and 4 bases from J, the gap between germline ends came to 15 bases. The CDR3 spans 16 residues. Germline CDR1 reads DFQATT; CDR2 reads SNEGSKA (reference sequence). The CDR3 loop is CSARDLPGRGNEKLFF. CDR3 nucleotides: TGCAGTGCTAGAGACCTTCCCGGACGGGGTAATGAAAAACTGTTTTTT.

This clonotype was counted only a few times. CDR3 region: CASSLNSGTGSLEQYF. CDR3 sequence (DNA): TGTGCCAGCAGTTTGAACTCCGGGACAGGGTCTCTCGAGCAGTACTTC. The rearrangement uses TRBV28 and TRBJ2-7, with TRBD1 matching 9 bases. CDR1 and CDR2 (germline): MDHEN, SYDVKM. The CDR3 extends over 16 amino acids. The J segment lost 6 bases and the V segment lost 3 bases, leaving 12 bases of the junction unmatched.

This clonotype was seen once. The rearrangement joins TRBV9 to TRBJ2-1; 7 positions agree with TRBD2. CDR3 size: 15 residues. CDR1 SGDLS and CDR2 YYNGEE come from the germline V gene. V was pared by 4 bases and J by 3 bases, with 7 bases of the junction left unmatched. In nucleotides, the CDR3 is TGTGCCAGCAGCTCCCCCGCGGGAGACTACAATGAGCAGTTCTTC. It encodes CASSSPAGDYNEQFF.

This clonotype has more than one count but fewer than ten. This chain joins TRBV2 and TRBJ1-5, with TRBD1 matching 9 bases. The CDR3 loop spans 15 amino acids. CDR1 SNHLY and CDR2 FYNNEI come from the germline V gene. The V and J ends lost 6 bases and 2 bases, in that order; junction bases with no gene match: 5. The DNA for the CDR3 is TGTGCCAGCAGCAGGACAGGGGTTGGCAATCAGCCCCAGCATTTT. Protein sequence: CASSRTGVGNQPQHF.

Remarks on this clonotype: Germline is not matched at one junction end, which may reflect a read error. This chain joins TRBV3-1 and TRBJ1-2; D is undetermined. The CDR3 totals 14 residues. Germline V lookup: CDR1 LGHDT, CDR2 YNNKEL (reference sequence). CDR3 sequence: CANSPRNREYGYTF. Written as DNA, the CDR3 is TGTGCCAACAGCCCCCGGAACAGAGAATATGGCTACACCTTC.

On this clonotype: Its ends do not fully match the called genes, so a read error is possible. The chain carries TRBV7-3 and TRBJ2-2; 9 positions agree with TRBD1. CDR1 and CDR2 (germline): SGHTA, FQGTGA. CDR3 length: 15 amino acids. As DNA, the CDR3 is TGTGCCAGCAGCTTAGGGACAGGGAGGACCGGGGGGCTGTTTTTT. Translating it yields CASSLGTGRTGGLFF.

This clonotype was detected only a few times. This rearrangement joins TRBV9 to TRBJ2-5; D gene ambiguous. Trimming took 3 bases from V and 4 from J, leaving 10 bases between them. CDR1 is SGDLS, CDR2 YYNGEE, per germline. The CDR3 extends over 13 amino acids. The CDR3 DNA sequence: TGTGCCAGCAGCGAAGTTATCGGAGAGACCCAGTACTTC. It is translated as CASSEVIGETQYF. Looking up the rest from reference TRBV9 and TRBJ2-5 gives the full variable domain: DSGVTQTPKHLITATGQRVTLRCSPRSGDLSVYWYQQSLDQGLQFLIQYYNGEERAKGNILERFSAQQFPDLHSELNLSSLELGDSALYFCASSEVIGETQYFGPGTRLLVL.

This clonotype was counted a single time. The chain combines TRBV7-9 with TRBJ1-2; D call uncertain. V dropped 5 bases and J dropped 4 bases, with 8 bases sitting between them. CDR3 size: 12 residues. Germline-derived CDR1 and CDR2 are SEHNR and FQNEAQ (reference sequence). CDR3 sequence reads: CASSRDPYGYTF. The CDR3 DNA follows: TGTGCCAGCAGCCGGGATCCCTATGGCTACACCTTC.

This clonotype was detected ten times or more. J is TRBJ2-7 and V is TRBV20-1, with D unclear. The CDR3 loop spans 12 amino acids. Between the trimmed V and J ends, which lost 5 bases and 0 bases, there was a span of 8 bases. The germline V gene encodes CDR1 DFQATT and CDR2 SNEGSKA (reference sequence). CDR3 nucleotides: TGCAGTGCTGGGAAGGACTCCTACGAGCAGTACTTC. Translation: CSAGKDSYEQYF.

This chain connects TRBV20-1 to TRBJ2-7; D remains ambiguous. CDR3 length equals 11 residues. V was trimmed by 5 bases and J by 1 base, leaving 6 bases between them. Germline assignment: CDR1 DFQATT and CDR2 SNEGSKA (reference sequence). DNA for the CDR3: TGCAGTGCTTCCGAGTCCTACGAGCAGTACTTC. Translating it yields CSASESYEQYF.